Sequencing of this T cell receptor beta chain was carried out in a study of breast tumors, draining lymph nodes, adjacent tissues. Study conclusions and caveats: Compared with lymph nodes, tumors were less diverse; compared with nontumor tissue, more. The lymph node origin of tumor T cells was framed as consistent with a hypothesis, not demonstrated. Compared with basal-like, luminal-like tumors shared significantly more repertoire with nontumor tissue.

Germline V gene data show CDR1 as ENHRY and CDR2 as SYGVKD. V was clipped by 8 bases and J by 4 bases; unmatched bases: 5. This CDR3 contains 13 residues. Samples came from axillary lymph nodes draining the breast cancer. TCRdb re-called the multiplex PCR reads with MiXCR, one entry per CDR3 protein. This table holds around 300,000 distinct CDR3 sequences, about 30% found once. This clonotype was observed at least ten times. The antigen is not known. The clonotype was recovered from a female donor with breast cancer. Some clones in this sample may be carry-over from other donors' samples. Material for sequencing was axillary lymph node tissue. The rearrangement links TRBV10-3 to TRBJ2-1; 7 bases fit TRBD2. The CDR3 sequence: CAIGDYRYNEQFF. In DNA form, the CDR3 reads TGTGCCATCGGGGACTACCGATACAATGAGCAGTTCTTC.